A single sample is the source of the 10 T cell receptor beta chains below, sequenced in a study of cytomegalovirus exposure and HLA in healthy donors. The PCR employed 60 Vbeta primers together with 13 Jbeta primers. Method: immunoSEQ multiplex PCR; TCRdb's copy keeps in-frame clones and lacks some. The table has roughly 150,000 clones, approximately 82% seen once; the top ten hold about 11%. Sequenced: PBMCs. These receptors all stem from a man aged 18 to 30 in good health and CMV-seropositive.

On this clone: Germline is not matched at one junction end, which may reflect a read error. V and J are TRBV30 and TRBJ1-2, with D maybe TRBD1 (5 bases). Germline values: CDR1 GTSNPN, CDR2 SVGIG (reference sequence). The length of the CDR3 is 16 residues. The CDR3: CAWSKVLGQGDRGYPF. DNA of the CDR3: TGTGCCTGGAGTAAGGTTTTGGGGCAGGGTGACCGTGGCTACCCCTTC.

This chain joins TRBV29-1 and TRBJ2-1, with D perhaps matching TRBD2 (6 bases). The CDR3 has 15 residues. Germline lookup yields CDR1 SQVTM and CDR2 ANQGSEA. The V end lost 6 bases, the J end lost 3 bases, and 18 bases lay between the germline ends. CDR3 loop: CSVALRGNFYNEQFF. CDR3 nucleotide sequence: TGCAGCGTCGCGTTACGGGGGAATTTCTACAATGAGCAGTTCTTC.

V and J are TRBV7-2 and TRBJ2-7; D possibly corresponds to TRBD2 (6 bases). Germline assignment: CDR1 SGHTA and CDR2 FQGNSA. V was shortened by 5 bases and J by 3 bases, with 14 bases between the two germline ends. This CDR3 is 14 amino acids long. The CDR3 sequence is CASSQREVFYEQYF. CDR3 bases: TGTGCCAGCAGCCAGAGGGAGGTCTTCTACGAGCAGTACTTC.

Details on this clone: The sample holds other DNA sequences that translate to the same CDR3. The rearrangement uses TRBV5-1 and TRBJ2-3, with 15 nucleotides matching TRBD2. Germline lookup yields CDR1 SGHRS and CDR2 YFSETQ. The CDR3 is made up of 16 amino acids. After removal of 4 bases from V and 3 bases from J, the junction contained 3 bases not matched to a gene. CDR3 bases: TGCGCCAGCAGCCCGGGACTAGCGGGAGGTACAGATACGCAGTATTTT. It yields the protein CASSPGLAGGTDTQYF.

The chain joins TRBV7-2 to TRBJ2-3; D is ambiguous. CDR1 SGHTA and CDR2 FQGNSA come from the germline V gene. The CDR3 covers 14 residues. Trimming removed 0 bases from V and 2 bases from J, with 6 bases in between. The CDR3 sequence: CASSLALNTDTQYF. The CDR3 region has the DNA TGTGCCAGCAGCTTAGCACTAAACACAGATACGCAGTATTTT.

The chain links TRBV5-4 to TRBJ2-1, with TRBD2 matching 11 bases. The CDR3 consists of 15 residues. Germline assignment: CDR1 SGHNT and CDR2 YYREEE (reference sequence). The V gene end was trimmed by 5 bases and the J gene end by 8 bases; junction bases not matched to a gene: 9. CDR3 region: CASRRSSGRFDEQFF. CDR3 sequence (DNA): TGTGCCAGCAGACGATCTAGCGGGAGGTTCGATGAGCAGTTCTTC. Full variable domain (remainder filled in from reference TRBV5-4 and TRBJ2-1): ETGVTQSPTHLIKTRGQQVTLRCSSQSGHNTVSWYQQALGQGPQFIFQYYREEENGRGNFPPRFSGLQFPNYSSELNVNALELDDSALYLCASRRSSGRFDEQFFGPGTRLTVL.

The chain uses TRBV4-1 and TRBJ2-5; TRBD1 aligns across 12 bases. This CDR3 is built from 18 residues. V was pared by 0 bases and J by 3 bases, with 8 bases of the junction left unmatched. The germline V gene has CDR1 MGHRA and CDR2 YSYEKL. CDR3 amino acids: CASSQDRGTGGSKETQYF. In DNA form, the CDR3 reads TGCGCCAGCAGCCAAGATCGGGGGACAGGGGGCTCAAAAGAGACCCAGTACTTC.

The rearrangement links TRBV5-1 to TRBJ2-1; 9 bases line up with TRBD1. The length of the CDR3 is 16 residues. V dropped 0 bases and J dropped 2; count of bases not matched to a gene: 3. Germline V CDR1 and CDR2: SGHRS, YFSETQ. The CDR3 DNA is TGCGCCAGCAGCTTGGCGGGACAGGGAACCTACAATGAGCAGTTCTTC. It codes for CASSLAGQGTYNEQFF.

V usage is TRBV2 and J usage is TRBJ1-1; TRBD1 matches 7 bases. Germline V CDR1 and CDR2: SNHLY, FYNNEI. Germline trimming cut 3 bases from V and 5 bases from J; bases unmatched to any gene: 9. The CDR3 is 15 residues long. The chain's CDR3 is CASSEQGVKLTEAFF. CDR3 bases: TGTGCCAGCAGTGAGCAGGGGGTCAAGTTGACTGAAGCTTTCTTT.

This rearrangement joins TRBV28 to TRBJ2-3, with 10 bases identical to TRBD2. Germline lookup yields CDR1 MDHEN and CDR2 SYDVKM. J was trimmed by 6 bases and V by 5 bases; bases with no gene match: 8. The CDR3 is made up of 15 amino acids. CDR3 residues: CASSDSSGSRDTQYF. The CDR3, as DNA: TGTGCCAGCAGTGACTCTAGCGGGAGTCGCGATACGCAGTATTTT.